Following are 17 T cell receptor beta chains from one sample sequenced in a study of T cell responses to AZD1222 COVID-19 vaccine. TCRdb's table, derived via immunoSEQ multiplex PCR, lists solely in-frame clones and lacks some. This sample has 95,000 to 100,000 clones, with around 87% found just once. This material consisted of peripheral blood, taken 28 days after the second AZD1222 dose. The receptors derive from an adult who received the AZD1222 COVID-19 vaccine.

Only one count was recorded for this clone. This chain connects TRBV2 to TRBJ2-2, with D possibly TRBD1 on 5 matching bases. The CDR3 contains 18 residues. Trimming pared 0 bases from V and 6 bases from J, leaving 20 bases between. Germline-derived CDR1 and CDR2 are SNHLY and FYNNEI. The CDR3 protein is CASSEALLGRAWAGELFF. CDR3 nucleotides: TGTGCCAGCAGTGAAGCGCTTCTTGGCAGGGCCTGGGCCGGGGAGCTGTTTTTT.

The V gene is TRBV2, the J gene TRBJ2-3; no reliable D call. Trimming left V 6 bases short and J 1 base short, with 14 bases between. CDR1 is SNHLY and CDR2 is FYNNEI in the germline V gene. The CDR3 has 15 residues. The CDR3 reads CASRSQQRRTDTQYF. In DNA, the CDR3 is TGTGCCAGCAGGAGTCAACAAAGACGCACAGATACGCAGTATTTT. Supplemented by reference TRBV2 and TRBJ2-3, the full variable domain reads EPEVTQTPSHQVTQMGQEVILRCVPISNHLYFYWYRQILGQKVEFLVSFYNNEISEKSEIFDDQFSVERPDGSNFTLKIRSTKLEDSAMYFCASRSQQRRTDTQYFGPGTRLTVL.

The rearrangement uses TRBV5-1 and TRBJ2-7; 9 bases are shared with TRBD1. The V segment lost 0 bases and the J segment 6 bases; nucleotides outside the gene matches: 7. This CDR3 has 15 amino acids. Germline V CDR1 and CDR2: SGHRS, YFSETQ. The CDR3 loop reads CASSLEGTGRSEQYF. The CDR3, as DNA: TGCGCCAGCAGCTTGGAAGGGACAGGGAGATCCGAGCAGTACTTC.

This chain uses TRBV25-1 with TRBJ1-2; weak D call: TRBD1 (6 bases). Germline loops: CDR1 MGHDK, CDR2 SYGVNS. With 4 bases removed from V and 6 bases from J, the gap between germline ends came to 9 bases. This CDR3 has 12 amino acids. The CDR3 region is CASSGNRDGYTF. The CDR3 DNA follows: TGTGCCAGCAGTGGGAACAGGGATGGCTACACCTTC.

The chain combines TRBV6-2 or TRBV6-3 with TRBJ1-6; no clear D gene. This CDR3 has 15 amino acids. V lost 0 bases, J lost 8 bases, and 11 bases lay in between. The V gene's germline CDR1 is MNHEY and CDR2 SVGEGT. The CDR3 bases are TGTGCCAGCAGTTACTCAAGTGGGCCGGATTCACCCCTCCACTTT. Its protein is CASSYSSGPDSPLHF.

The chain uses TRBV9 and TRBJ1-6; 9 positions match TRBD1. This CDR3 region has 15 residues. With V trimmed by 0 bases and J by 11 bases, 6 bases remained unmatched. Germline V gene sequence: CDR1 SGDLS, CDR2 YYNGEE. CDR3 nucleotides: TGTGCCAGCAGCGTAGGGGACAGGGTTTCGCCACCCCTCCACTTT. Protein: CASSVGDRVSPPLHF.

The rearrangement uses TRBV7-3 and TRBJ1-1; D is undetermined. The CDR3 length is 14 residues. The germline gives CDR1 SGHTA, CDR2 FQGTGA. Trimming removed 8 bases at V and 1 base at J, with 14 bases between. In DNA, the CDR3 is TGTGCCAGCGGAATGGGCGGAGCGAACACTGAAGCTTTCTTT. This codes for CASGMGGANTEAFF.

The chain recombines TRBV2 with TRBJ1-2; 9 bases match TRBD1. From germline, CDR1 is SNHLY and CDR2 FYNNEI. Trimming removed 9 bases from V and 7 bases from J; junction bases left unmatched: 6. There are 12 residues in the CDR3. For the CDR3, the DNA is TGTGCCAGTACTGGACAGGGGCCTGGCTACACCTTC. Residues: CASTGQGPGYTF.

V gene TRBV29-1 combines with J gene TRBJ1-1; TRBD1 might be the D (5 bases). This CDR3 spans 14 amino acids. Trimming took 4 bases from V and 3 from J, leaving 15 bases between them. The germline CDR1 and CDR2 sequences are SQVTM and ANQGSEA. For the CDR3, the DNA is TGCAGCGTTGCAGGACGCGGGGCTGACACTGAAGCTTTCTTT. Protein sequence: CSVAGRGADTEAFF. The variable domain in full, completed from reference TRBV29-1 and TRBJ1-1, reads SAVISQKPSRDICQRGTSLTIQCQVDSQVTMMFWYRQQPGQSLTLIATANQGSEATYESGFVIDKFPISRPNLTFSTLTVSNMSPEDSSIYLCSVAGRGADTEAFFGQGTRLTVV.

The CDR3 DNA reads as TGTGCCAGCAGTTACCCAGGACAGGGATCGGGGGGCTACACCTTC. This gives the protein CASSYPGQGSGGYTF. This chain links TRBV6-2 or TRBV6-3 with TRBJ1-2; TRBD1 matches 8 bases. V dropped 2 bases and J dropped 8; count of bases not matched to a gene: 10. This CDR3 has 15 residues. The germline V gene has CDR1 MNHEY and CDR2 SVGEGT.

J is TRBJ2-7 and V is TRBV5-1; 10 nucleotides align to TRBD1. With 4 bases clipped from V and 7 bases from J, the junction kept 8 bases outside the gene matches. There are 14 residues in the CDR3. Germline V gene sequence: CDR1 SGHRS, CDR2 YFSETQ. CDR3 in DNA: TGCGCCAGCAGCAGGGGACAGGGGAGAGGGGAGCAGTACTTC. Its protein product is CASSRGQGRGEQYF.

This rearrangement joins TRBV7-2 to TRBJ1-1; 7 bases agree with TRBD1. CDR3 length: 15 residues. Germline V gene data show CDR1 as SGHTA and CDR2 as FQGNSA. Trimming at V came to 1 base and at J to 5 bases, leaving 7 bases not matched to a gene. The CDR3 region is CASSLERAGGTEAFF. CDR3 nucleotide sequence: TGTGCCAGCAGCTTAGAAAGGGCAGGGGGAACTGAAGCTTTCTTT.

The rearrangement links TRBV28 to TRBJ1-1; 7 positions agree with TRBD1. The germline gives CDR1 MDHEN, CDR2 SYDVKM. This CDR3 comprises 15 residues. V was clipped by 5 bases and J by 3 bases; unmatched bases: 9. The chain's CDR3 is CASSRRQGFDTEAFF. CDR3 sequence (DNA): TGTGCCAGCAGTCGACGACAGGGATTCGACACTGAAGCTTTCTTT.

V is TRBV15 and J is TRBJ2-2, with D perhaps matching TRBD2 (5 bases). The CDR3 loop spans 15 amino acids. In germline, CDR1 is LNHNV, CDR2 YYDKDF (reference sequence). Trimming stripped 1 base from V and 2 bases from J, with 8 bases between. The CDR3 bases are TGTGCCACCAGCAGAGCAGGACTTAACACCGGGGAGCTGTTTTTT. It is translated as CATSRAGLNTGELFF.

The V call is TRBV6-2 or TRBV6-3, the J call TRBJ2-7; D gene ambiguous. V lost 4 bases, J lost 6 bases, and 16 bases lay in between. From germline, CDR1 is MNHEY and CDR2 SVGEGT. The CDR3 spans 14 residues. Written as DNA, the CDR3 is TGTGCCAGCAGTTTATACCGGCCCACCACCGAGCAGTACTTC. Its translation is CASSLYRPTTEQYF.

V and J are TRBV27 and TRBJ1-3; D unclear. Germline CDR1 reads MNHEY; CDR2 reads SMNVEV (reference sequence). Deletions cut 3 bases from V and 0 bases from J, with 6 bases between. This CDR3 contains 14 residues. The CDR3 loop reads CASSLRPSGNTIYF. The DNA for the CDR3 is TGTGCCAGCAGTTTGAGGCCCTCTGGAAACACCATATATTTT.

This clone was seen more than once but under ten times. V is TRBV5-1 and J is TRBJ2-5, with 12 bases identical to TRBD1. The V and J ends lost 0 bases and 5 bases, in that order; junction bases with no gene match: 17. The CDR3 extends over 20 amino acids. Germline V CDR1 and CDR2: SGHRS, YFSETQ. The CDR3 nucleotides read TGCGCCAGCAGCTTGGCGGCTGGGACAGGGGGCACCCCCCGGTGGGAGACCCAGTACTTC. As protein: CASSLAAGTGGTPRWETQYF. The complete variable domain, with remaining parts taken from reference TRBV5-1 and TRBJ2-5, reads KAGVTQTPRYLIKTRGQQVTLSCSPISGHRSVSWYQQTPGQGLQFLFEYFSETQRNKGNFPGRFSGRQFSNSRSEMNVSTLELGDSALYLCASSLAAGTGGTPRWETQYFGPGTRLLVL.